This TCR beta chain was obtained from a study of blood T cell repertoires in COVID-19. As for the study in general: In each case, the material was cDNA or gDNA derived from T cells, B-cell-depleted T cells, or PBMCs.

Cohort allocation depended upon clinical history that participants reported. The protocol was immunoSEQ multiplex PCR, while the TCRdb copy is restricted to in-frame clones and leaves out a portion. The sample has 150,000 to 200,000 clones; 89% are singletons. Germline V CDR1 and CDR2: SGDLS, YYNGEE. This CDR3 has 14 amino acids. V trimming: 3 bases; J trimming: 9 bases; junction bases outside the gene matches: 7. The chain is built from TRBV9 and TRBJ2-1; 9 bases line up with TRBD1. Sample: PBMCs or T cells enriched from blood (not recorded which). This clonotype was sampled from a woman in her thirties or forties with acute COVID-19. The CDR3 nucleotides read TGTGCCAGCAGCGCCGGGACAGGGCTGGGTGAGCAGTTCTTC. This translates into CASSAGTGLGEQFF.